The 17 T cell receptor beta chains reported below all come from one sample, sequenced in a study of vaccination and CD4 T cells after COVID-19. The Oncomine TCR Beta short-read assay generated sequence data from the DNA of cultured CD4+ T cells. One entry per CDR3 protein results from TCRdb running MiXCR on the PCR reads. The sample has under 25,000 distinct CDR3 sequences; roughly 71% are singletons. The treatment denotes: approximately 10-day PBMC culture with coronavirus spike peptide pools or control peptides (ViraFEST assay). Their antigens remain unidentified. Source material: CD4+ T cells from blood, cultured in vitro. These receptor sequences come from a human donor who had recovered from COVID-19.

The CDR3 DNA sequence: TGCAGTGCTCGCCCCTCCGGGACAGGGTTCTACGAGCAGTACTTC. As protein: CSARPSGTGFYEQYF. The chain carries TRBV20-1 and TRBJ2-7, with 9 positions matching TRBD1. CDR3 length equals 15 residues. Germline V gene data show CDR1 as DFQATT and CDR2 as SNEGSKA (reference sequence). J lost 3 bases, V lost 5 bases, and 11 bases had no gene match.

This chain uses TRBV6-1 with TRBJ2-5; 7 bases are shared with TRBD1. CDR3 length: 14 amino acids. Germline V CDR1 and CDR2: MNHNS, SASEGT. V lost 3 bases to trimming and J lost 7 bases; unmatched junction nucleotides: 8. CDR3 in amino acids: CASSESGGLGTQYF. The CDR3 DNA reads TGTGCCAGCAGTGAGTCAGGGGGTTTAGGGACCCAGTACTTC.

This chain connects TRBV19 to TRBJ2-3, with D hard to call. From germline, CDR1 is LNHDA and CDR2 SQIVND (reference sequence). This CDR3 spans 14 amino acids. Trimming shortened V by 5 bases and J by 1 base, and 10 bases separated the two germline ends. CDR3 sequence reads: CASSRSRGTDTQYF. The CDR3 nucleotides are TGTGCCAGTAGTCGCTCAAGGGGCACAGATACGCAGTATTTT.

V usage is TRBV5-6 and J usage is TRBJ1-1, with 9 bases fitting TRBD1. Germline trimming cut 4 bases from V and 5 bases from J; bases unmatched to any gene: 3. The CDR3 has 13 residues. Germline loops: CDR1 SGHDT, CDR2 YYEEEE. The CDR3 DNA is TGTGCCAGCAGCGGGACAGGGAGTACTGAAGCTTTCTTT. Amino acid sequence: CASSGTGSTEAFF.

CDR3 protein: CASSQNQPGGTGELFF. CDR3 bases: TGTGCCAGCAGCCAAAATCAGCCGGGAGGCACCGGGGAGCTGTTTTTT. V usage is TRBV7-2 and J usage is TRBJ2-2; TRBD2 matches 7 bases. This CDR3 comprises 16 residues. V gave up 5 bases and J gave up 4 bases; unmatched junction bases: 10. Germline V gene sequence: CDR1 SGHTA, CDR2 FQGNSA.

This sequence joins TRBV6-7 and TRBJ2-7; the D gene is possibly TRBD2 (5 bases). TRBV6-7 is placed among ORFs of uncertain function. V was shortened by 0 bases and J by 2 bases, with 11 bases between the two germline ends. This CDR3 comprises 15 residues. CDR3 DNA sequence: TGTGCCAGCAGTTACTCACGGACTTTCCCCTACGAGCAGTACTTC. Residues: CASSYSRTFPYEQYF.

The chain is built from TRBV20-1 and TRBJ2-1; 10 bases map to TRBD1. The CDR3 is 12 amino acids. Germline CDR1 and CDR2: DFQATT and SNEGSKA (reference sequence). V was pared by 3 bases and J by 9 bases, with 2 bases of the junction left unmatched. The CDR3 nucleotides read TGCAGTGCTAGGGGACAGGGGAGTGAGCAGTTCTTC. Residues: CSARGQGSEQFF.

This clonotype was seen only a few times. The chain combines TRBV20-1 with TRBJ2-2, with 7 bases that match TRBD2. The CDR3 covers 14 residues. After removal of 3 bases from V and 5 bases from J, the junction contained 6 bases not matched to a gene. Germline V CDR1 and CDR2: DFQATT, SNEGSKA (reference sequence). As DNA, the CDR3 is TGCAGTGCTAGTACCGGGAGGACAACCGGGGAGCTGTTTTTT. Translation gives CSASTGRTTGELFF.

This chain uses TRBV19 with TRBJ2-2, with D unresolved. The CDR3 sequence is 15 residues long. Germline CDR1 is LNHDA and CDR2 is SQIVND (reference sequence). V lost 6 bases and J 5 bases, leaving 16 bases between the germline ends. The CDR3 is CASSVRATVTGELFF. CDR3 bases: TGTGCCAGTAGCGTACGGGCCACGGTAACCGGGGAGCTGTTTTTT. Full variable domain (rest looked up from reference TRBV19 and TRBJ2-2): DGGITQSPKYLFRKEGQNVTLSCEQNLNHDAMYWYRQDPGQGLRLIYYSQIVNDFQKGDIAEGYSVSREKKESFPLTVTSAQKNPTAFYLCASSVRATVTGELFFGEGSRLTVL.

The CDR3 DNA sequence: TGTGCCAGTAGGACAACCGGGACAGATAATTCACCCCTCCACTTT. Translated: CASRTTGTDNSPLHF. The chain is built from TRBV19 and TRBJ1-6, with 7 bases aligning to TRBD1. V shed 6 bases, J shed 5 bases, and the junction held 7 bases outside the gene matches. Germline V lookup: CDR1 LNHDA, CDR2 SQIVND (reference sequence). The CDR3 contains 15 residues.

V usage is TRBV28 and J usage is TRBJ1-1, with a possible D match to TRBD1 (5 bases). Per the germline V gene, CDR1 is MDHEN and CDR2 is SYDVKM. The CDR3 totals 17 residues. The ends were cut back, 4 bases at V and 0 bases at J, with 18 bases in the middle. CDR3 sequence (DNA): TGTGCCAGCAGTTCACCGGCGAGGGGCAGGTTGAACACTGAAGCTTTCTTT. Its translation is CASSSPARGRLNTEAFF.

V gene TRBV6-1 combines with J gene TRBJ1-4; TRBD1 agrees at 10 bases. The germline CDR1 and CDR2 sequences are MNHNS and SASEGT. V gave up 5 bases and J gave up 2 bases; unmatched junction bases: 8. The CDR3 sequence is 17 residues long. For the CDR3, the DNA is TGTGCCAGCAGTCCTGGAGGACAGGGGGGCACTAATGAAAAACTGTTTTTT. Translating gives CASSPGGQGGTNEKLFF.

The chain employs TRBV18 and TRBJ1-1; D gene uncertain. The CDR3 extends over 13 amino acids. Germline CDR1 and CDR2: KGHSH and LQKENI. Between the trimmed V and J ends, which lost 5 bases and 1 base, there was a span of 8 bases. The CDR3 nucleotides read TGTGCCAGCTCATCGTCGGGGAACACTGAAGCTTTCTTT. It is translated as CASSSSGNTEAFF.

This clonotype has only one observation. This chain joins TRBV20-1 and TRBJ2-7, with 8 bases aligning to TRBD1. Germline assignment: CDR1 DFQATT and CDR2 SNEGSKA (reference sequence). V lost 1 base and J lost 0; bases outside the gene matches: 14. The CDR3 extends over 18 amino acids. This CDR3 is CSARVVRGRFQSSYEQYF. CDR3 sequence (DNA): TGCAGTGCTAGAGTTGTCAGGGGGCGATTCCAGAGCTCCTACGAGCAGTACTTC.

The chain joins TRBV7-3 to TRBJ1-6; maybe TRBD1 (6 bases). From germline, CDR1 is SGHTA and CDR2 FQGTGA. Trimming pared 4 bases from V and 8 bases from J, leaving 9 bases between. This CDR3 is 13 amino acids long. CDR3 bases: TGTGCCAGCAGCTCATACAGGGATTCACCCCTCCACTTT. Residues: CASSSYRDSPLHF.

This sequence joins TRBV7-9 and TRBJ1-3; D gene uncertain. V lost 1 base and J lost 4, with 14 bases in between. The V gene's germline CDR1 is SEHNR and CDR2 FQNEAQ (reference sequence). This CDR3 region has 16 residues. For the CDR3, the DNA is TGTGCCAGCAGCTTAGGGTCGGGAGGTTACGGAAACACCATATATTTT. It translates to CASSLGSGGYGNTIYF.

The chain employs TRBV19 and TRBJ2-3; D tentatively fits TRBD1 or TRBD2 (5 bases each). This CDR3 has 16 amino acids. Germline V gives CDR1 LNHDA, CDR2 SQIVND (reference sequence). V was clipped by 5 bases and J by 4 bases, with 19 bases between them. The CDR3 is CASSAGPGSYPDTQYF. In DNA form, the CDR3 reads TGTGCCAGTAGTGCTGGGCCAGGGAGTTATCCAGATACGCAGTATTTT.